The 28 T cell receptor beta chains in this list originate from one sample, sequenced in a study of shared clonotypes between healthy human individuals. Profiling relied on immunoSEQ multiplex PCR, and the TCRdb table lists in-frame clones only, not all of them. The table records 2 million to 2.5 million clones, approximately 95% of them present only once. Specimen: naive CD4+ T cells from PBMCs. Subset specified: CD45RA+ positively selected. The source is a man aged 18-30 years in good health. Some clones in this sample may be carry-over from other donors' samples.

About this clone itself: Different DNA sequences within this sample yield the same CDR3. This rearrangement joins TRBV29-1 to TRBJ2-3; D not certain. Germline assignment: CDR1 SQVTM and CDR2 ANQGSEA. The V and J ends lost 2 bases and 0 bases respectively, with 6 bases between them. This CDR3 spans 13 amino acids. CDR3 residues: CSVERGSTDTQYF. CDR3 DNA: TGCAGCGTTGAACGTGGGAGCACAGATACGCAGTATTTT.

The chain recombines TRBV18 with TRBJ1-1; D gene ambiguous. V was pared by 6 bases and J by 1 base, with 12 bases between. The CDR3 extends over 14 amino acids. CDR1 KGHSH and CDR2 LQKENI come from the germline V gene. The chain's CDR3 is CASSPRVENTEAFF. In nucleotides, the CDR3 is TGTGCCAGCTCCCCCCGAGTCGAGAACACTGAAGCTTTCTTT.

This chain uses TRBV12-5 with TRBJ2-5; D possibly uses TRBD1 or TRBD2 (6 bases each). Trimming pared 6 bases from V and 3 bases from J, leaving 14 bases between. Germline loops: CDR1 LGHNT, CDR2 FRNRAP. The CDR3 has 14 residues. The CDR3: CASGSRGGEETQYF. DNA for the CDR3: TGTGCTAGTGGGTCCAGGGGAGGTGAAGAGACCCAGTACTTC.

This clone was counted a single time. The chain uses TRBV6-1 and TRBJ2-1; 9 bases fit TRBD1. The CDR3 runs to 14 residues. After removal of 4 bases from V and 8 bases from J, the junction contained 6 bases not matched to a gene. CDR1 is MNHNS, CDR2 SASEGT, per germline. CDR3 loop: CASSGTGAAYEQFF. CDR3 nucleotide sequence: TGTGCCAGCAGTGGGACAGGGGCCGCGTATGAGCAGTTCTTC.

The rearrangement uses TRBV5-1 and TRBJ2-7; 10 bases fit TRBD2. Germline CDR1 is SGHRS and CDR2 is YFSETQ. The CDR3 consists of 16 residues. The trim removed 4 bases at V and 0 bases at J, leaving 7 bases unmatched. This chain's CDR3 is CASSITSGASSYEQYF. CDR3 coding DNA: TGCGCCAGCAGCATAACTAGCGGGGCGAGCTCCTACGAGCAGTACTTC.

The chain recombines TRBV28 with TRBJ2-3; 12 bases fit TRBD2. The length of the CDR3 is 18 residues. V lost 6 bases to trimming and J lost 7 bases; unmatched junction nucleotides: 17. Per the germline V gene, CDR1 is MDHEN and CDR2 is SYDVKM. The CDR3 nucleotides are TGTGCCAGCAGCCGATACATAGGACTAGCGGGAAGTGGGCATACGCAGTATTTT. Translation gives CASSRYIGLAGSGHTQYF. Based on the CDR3 plus reference TRBV28 and TRBJ2-3, the full variable domain is DVKVTQSSRYLVKRTGEKVFLECVQDMDHENMFWYRQDPGLGLRLIYFSYDVKMKEKGDIPEGYSVSREKKERFSLILESASTNQTSMYLCASSRYIGLAGSGHTQYFGPGTRLTVL.

A single count supports this clone. The chain is built from TRBV7-9 and TRBJ2-5; no firm D call. Per the germline V gene, CDR1 is SEHNR and CDR2 is FQNEAQ (reference sequence). The length of the CDR3 is 14 residues. The ends were cut back, 7 bases at V and 7 bases at J, with 19 bases in the middle. The CDR3 coding sequence is TGTGCCAGCACCACAAGTGGTTTCGGTGGGACCCAGTACTTC. Translation gives CASTTSGFGGTQYF. Drawing the rest from reference TRBV7-9 and TRBJ2-5, the complete variable domain is DTGVSQNPRHKITKRGQNVTFRCDPISEHNRLYWYRQTLGQGPEFLTYFQNEAQLEKSRLLSDRFSAERPKGSFSTLEIQRTEQGDSAMYLCASTTSGFGGTQYFGPGTRLLVL.

The rearrangement links TRBV7-8 to TRBJ2-1, with 11 positions matching TRBD2. CDR3 length: 16 amino acids. J gave up 5 bases and V 1 base, and 4 bases lay outside the gene matches. The V gene's germline CDR1 is SGHVS and CDR2 FQNEAQ. CDR3 protein: CASSLGRTSGHNEQFF. The CDR3 nucleotides are TGTGCCAGCAGCTTAGGAAGGACTAGCGGGCACAATGAGCAGTTCTTC.

This chain links TRBV28 with TRBJ1-4; TRBD1 agrees at 7 bases. Unmatched junction bases numbered 5, after V lost 2 bases and J lost 8 bases. Germline V gene lookup returns CDR1 MDHEN and CDR2 SYDVKM. This CDR3 region has 14 residues. The CDR3 DNA reads TGTGCCAGCAGTTTAGTAGGGGGCGCAGAAAAACTGTTTTTT. Encoded protein: CASSLVGGAEKLFF.

The gene calls are TRBV14 and TRBJ2-1, with unresolved D. The CDR3 is 13 residues long. V shed 2 bases and J shed 4 bases, with 6 bases lying between them. Germline assignment: CDR1 SGHDN and CDR2 FVKESK. The CDR3 sequence is CASSQRSYNEQFF. CDR3 sequence (DNA): TGTGCCAGCAGCCAAAGGTCGTACAATGAGCAGTTCTTC.

This sequence joins TRBV7-7 and TRBJ2-5; 9 bases match TRBD1. The length of the CDR3 is 15 residues. CDR1 and CDR2 (germline): SSHAT, FNYEAQ (reference sequence). V shed 8 bases, J shed 5 bases, and the junction held 12 bases outside the gene matches. This CDR3 reads CASAVRTGEFETQYF. The CDR3 nucleotides read TGTGCCAGCGCCGTCAGGACAGGGGAATTCGAGACCCAGTACTTC.

CDR3 in amino acids: CASSPTSGRALDTQYF. CDR3 DNA sequence: TGTGCCAGCAGCCCGACTAGCGGGAGGGCTCTAGATACGCAGTATTTT. The chain combines TRBV9 with TRBJ2-3; 14 nucleotides agree with TRBD2. In germline, CDR1 is SGDLS, CDR2 YYNGEE. Unmatched junction bases numbered 6, after V lost 4 bases and J lost 5 bases. The CDR3 consists of 16 residues.

The CDR3, as DNA: TGTGCCAGCAGCTTTACAGGGTTTGGCGAGCAGTACTTC. It is translated as CASSFTGFGEQYF. The V gene is TRBV7-2, the J gene TRBJ2-7; possibly TRBD1 for D (6 bases). The germline CDR1 and CDR2 sequences are SGHTA and FQGNSA. V shed 3 bases and J shed 6 bases, with 12 bases lying between them. The CDR3 runs to 13 residues.

The gene calls are TRBV10-3 and TRBJ1-5, with 8 positions matching TRBD1. This CDR3 is 14 amino acids long. The V gene end was trimmed by 10 bases and the J gene end by 0 bases; junction bases not matched to a gene: 5. In germline, CDR1 is ENHRY, CDR2 SYGVKD. CDR3 amino acids: CATQDRDSNQPQHF. The CDR3 nucleotides read TGTGCCACCCAGGACAGGGATAGCAATCAGCCCCAGCATTTT.

The gene calls are TRBV4-3 and TRBJ2-5; D perhaps matches TRBD2 (5 bases). Trimming took off 0 bases at V and 5 bases at J, with 10 bases between the two ends. Germline V CDR1 and CDR2: LGHNA, YSLEER. CDR3 length: 14 residues. The CDR3 reads CASSQDWLAETQYF. The CDR3 nucleotides are TGCGCCAGCAGCCAAGATTGGTTAGCGGAGACCCAGTACTTC.

The gene calls are TRBV6-4 and TRBJ2-1, with 9 bases lining up with TRBD1. J was trimmed by 1 base and V by 5 bases; bases with no gene match: 6. The CDR3 totals 16 residues. Germline V CDR1 and CDR2: MRHNA, SNTAGT. DNA for the CDR3: TGTGCCAGCAGTTCAAACAGGGGGCTTTCCTACAATGAGCAGTTCTTC. Translation: CASSSNRGLSYNEQFF.

The gene calls are TRBV28 and TRBJ2-5; D remains unclear. Germline V lookup: CDR1 MDHEN, CDR2 SYDVKM. Trimming removed 1 base at V and 2 bases at J, with 11 bases between. This CDR3 has 15 residues. As DNA, the CDR3 is TGTGCCAGCAGTTTATCCCGGACGGTTCAAGAGACCCAGTACTTC. Its protein is CASSLSRTVQETQYF.

The CDR3 nucleotides read TGTGCCAGCAGCTTAGGCGCGGGAGGGAGCACAGATACGCAGTATTTT. Translating it yields CASSLGAGGSTDTQYF. The chain joins TRBV7-9 to TRBJ2-3; 9 bases match TRBD2. CDR1 SEHNR and CDR2 FQNEAQ come from the germline V gene (reference sequence). The CDR3 sequence is 16 residues long. The junction had 2 bases not matched to a gene; V was cut back by 1 base and J by 0 bases.

The chain employs TRBV5-1 and TRBJ2-1; 7 nucleotides line up with TRBD1. Germline V gene sequence: CDR1 SGHRS, CDR2 YFSETQ. V was pared by 2 bases and J by 7 bases, with 6 bases of the junction left unmatched. The CDR3 has 14 residues. The CDR3 DNA reads TGCGCCAGCAGCTTCAGACAGGGTGGAAATGAGCAGTTCTTC. As protein: CASSFRQGGNEQFF.

The chain combines TRBV7-9 with TRBJ2-2, with D perhaps TRBD2 (7 bases). This CDR3 is 16 amino acids long. Trimming pared 1 base from V and 6 bases from J, leaving 15 bases between. Germline values: CDR1 SEHNR, CDR2 FQNEAQ (reference sequence). CDR3 nucleotides: TGTGCCAGCAGCTTAGTCGGCCCCGGGGGGCCCGGGGAGCTGTTTTTT. Its protein is CASSLVGPGGPGELFF.

There are a few counts of this clone. Other DNA sequences in this sample translate to the same CDR3. The chain couples TRBV28 to TRBJ1-1; no clear D gene. The CDR3 spans 14 residues. Trimming cost V 4 bases and J 0 bases, with 9 bases left between them. Germline V gene sequence: CDR1 MDHEN, CDR2 SYDVKM. The CDR3 region has the DNA TGTGCCAGCAGTTCCGCGGGCATGAACACTGAAGCTTTCTTT. Protein: CASSSAGMNTEAFF.

The chain employs TRBV9 and TRBJ2-1; 8 bases agree with TRBD1. The trim removed 1 base at V and 3 bases at J, leaving 3 bases unmatched. CDR1 is SGDLS, CDR2 YYNGEE, per germline. The CDR3 is made up of 15 amino acids. The CDR3 loop reads CASSVTGGGYNEQFF. CDR3 DNA: TGTGCCAGCAGCGTAACAGGGGGAGGCTACAATGAGCAGTTCTTC.

This chain joins TRBV4-2 and TRBJ1-2; perhaps TRBD1 as D (6 bases). This CDR3 has 15 residues. CDR1 and CDR2 from the germline V gene are LGHNA and YNFKEQ. Trimming took off 2 bases at V and 4 bases at J, with 14 bases between the two ends. The CDR3: CASSQTNRGAYGYTF. Here the CDR3 DNA reads TGTGCCAGCAGCCAAACCAATAGGGGGGCCTATGGCTACACCTTC.

The genes are TRBV5-4 and TRBJ2-3, with D possibly being TRBD1 or TRBD2 (6 bases each). Per the germline V gene, CDR1 is SGHNT and CDR2 is YYREEE (reference sequence). The CDR3 contains 14 residues. Trimming pared 7 bases from V and 2 bases from J, leaving 14 bases between. The CDR3 loop reads CASARGQFTDTQYF. Here the CDR3 DNA reads TGTGCCAGCGCGCGGGGACAATTCACAGATACGCAGTATTTT.

J is TRBJ2-2 and V is TRBV6-4; no clear D. V lost 0 bases and J lost 7, with 3 bases in between. The CDR3 covers 12 residues. From germline, CDR1 is MRHNA and CDR2 SNTAGT. Here the CDR3 reads CASSDSLGELFF. CDR3 nucleotides: TGTGCCAGCAGTGACTCCCTCGGGGAGCTGTTTTTT.

About this clone: Other nucleotide sequences in the sample specify the same CDR3. This chain joins TRBV5-1 and TRBJ2-7; perhaps TRBD2 as D (7 bases). The V gene's germline CDR1 is SGHRS and CDR2 YFSETQ. V was clipped by 0 bases and J by 2 bases, with 12 bases between them. This CDR3 is built from 15 residues. The CDR3 region has the DNA TGCGCCAGCAGCTTGGCAGCGGGGACACCCTACGAGCAGTACTTC. Encoded protein: CASSLAAGTPYEQYF.

In this sample, this clone turned up a few times. The chain has TRBV6-5 and TRBJ2-1; D may be TRBD2 (5 bases). The CDR3 runs 12 residues. Trimming removed 5 bases from V and 3 bases from J, with 5 bases in between. Germline CDR1 MNHEY, CDR2 SVGAGI. The CDR3 reads CASSDYYNEQFF. The CDR3 DNA is TGTGCCAGCAGTGACTACTACAATGAGCAGTTCTTC.

The chain employs TRBV7-2 and TRBJ2-3, with 8 bases lining up with TRBD2. The germline V gene encodes CDR1 SGHTA and CDR2 FQGNSA. The CDR3 is made up of 15 amino acids. The V and J ends lost 2 bases and 6 bases, in that order; junction bases with no gene match: 7. The DNA for the CDR3 is TGTGCCAGCAGCTTACTGGGACTAGAAGTGGATACGCAGTATTTT. It translates to CASSLLGLEVDTQYF.